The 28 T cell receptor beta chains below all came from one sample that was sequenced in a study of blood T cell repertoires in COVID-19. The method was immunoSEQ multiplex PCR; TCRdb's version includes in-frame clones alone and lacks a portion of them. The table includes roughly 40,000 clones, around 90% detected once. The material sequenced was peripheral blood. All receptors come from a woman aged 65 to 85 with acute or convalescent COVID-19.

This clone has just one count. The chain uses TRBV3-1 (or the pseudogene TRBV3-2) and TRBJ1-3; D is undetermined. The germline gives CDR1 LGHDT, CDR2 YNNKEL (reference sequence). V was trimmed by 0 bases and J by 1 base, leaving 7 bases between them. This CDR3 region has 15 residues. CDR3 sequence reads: CASSQEMRSGNTIYF. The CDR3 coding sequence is TGTGCCAGCAGCCAAGAAATGCGTTCTGGAAACACCATATATTTT.

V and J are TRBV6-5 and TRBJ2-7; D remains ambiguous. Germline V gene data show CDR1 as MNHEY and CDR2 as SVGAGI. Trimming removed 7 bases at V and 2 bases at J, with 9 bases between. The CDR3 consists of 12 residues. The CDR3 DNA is TGTGCCAGCACCGGTTCTACCTACGAGCAGTACGTC. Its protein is CASTGSTYEQYV.

Written as DNA, the CDR3 is TGTGCCAGCAGCCAATTTGAGGGAGGGAAAAATGAGCAGTTCTTC. It yields the protein CASSQFEGGKNEQFF. The chain is built from TRBV3-1 (or the pseudogene TRBV3-2) and TRBJ2-1, with 7 nucleotides matching TRBD2. The trim removed 2 bases at V and 7 bases at J, leaving 8 bases unmatched. The length of the CDR3 is 15 residues. Germline assignment: CDR1 LGHDT and CDR2 YNNKEL (reference sequence).

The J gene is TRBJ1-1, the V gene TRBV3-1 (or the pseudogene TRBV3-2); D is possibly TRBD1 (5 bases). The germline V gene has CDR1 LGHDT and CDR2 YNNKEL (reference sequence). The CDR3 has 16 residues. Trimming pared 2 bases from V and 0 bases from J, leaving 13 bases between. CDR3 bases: TGTGCCAGCAGCCAACTCAGGGCCATCATGAACACTGAAGCTTTCTTT. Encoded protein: CASSQLRAIMNTEAFF.

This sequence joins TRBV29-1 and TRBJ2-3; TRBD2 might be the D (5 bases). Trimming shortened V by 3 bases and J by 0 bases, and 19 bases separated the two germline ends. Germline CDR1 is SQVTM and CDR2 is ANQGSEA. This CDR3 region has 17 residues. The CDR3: CSVDGGGLLTSTDTQYF. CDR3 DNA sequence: TGCAGCGTTGACGGCGGAGGATTACTCACTAGCACAGATACGCAGTATTTT.

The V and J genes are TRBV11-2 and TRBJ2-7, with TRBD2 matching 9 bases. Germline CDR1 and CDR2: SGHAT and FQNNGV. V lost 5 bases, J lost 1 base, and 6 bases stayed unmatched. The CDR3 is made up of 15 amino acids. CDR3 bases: TGTGCCAGCAGCCCTGTAGCGGGAGCTTCCTACGAGCAGTACGTC. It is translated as CASSPVAGASYEQYV.

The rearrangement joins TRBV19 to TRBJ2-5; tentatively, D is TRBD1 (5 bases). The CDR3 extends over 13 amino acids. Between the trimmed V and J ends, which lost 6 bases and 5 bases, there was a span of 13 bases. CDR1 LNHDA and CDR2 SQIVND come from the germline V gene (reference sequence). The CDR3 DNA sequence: TGTGCCAGTAGACTTAGCTCAGGGGAGACCCAGTACTTC. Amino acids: CASRLSSGETQYF. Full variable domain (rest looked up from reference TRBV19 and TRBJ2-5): DGGITQSPKYLFRKEGQNVTLSCEQNLNHDAMYWYRQDPGQGLRLIYYSQIVNDFQKGDIAEGYSVSREKKESFPLTVTSAQKNPTAFYLCASRLSSGETQYFGPGTRLLVL.

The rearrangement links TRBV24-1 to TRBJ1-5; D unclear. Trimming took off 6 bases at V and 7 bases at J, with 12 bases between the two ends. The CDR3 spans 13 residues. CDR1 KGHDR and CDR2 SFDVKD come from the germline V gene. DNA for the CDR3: TGTGCCACCAGTACTAGGGAACGCCAGCCCCAGCATTTT. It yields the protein CATSTRERQPQHF.

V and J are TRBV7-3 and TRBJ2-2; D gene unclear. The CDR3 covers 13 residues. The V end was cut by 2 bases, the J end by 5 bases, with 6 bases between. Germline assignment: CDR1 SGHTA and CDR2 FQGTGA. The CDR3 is CASSLSQTGELFF. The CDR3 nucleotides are TGTGCCAGCAGCTTATCCCAGACCGGGGAGCTGTTTTTT.

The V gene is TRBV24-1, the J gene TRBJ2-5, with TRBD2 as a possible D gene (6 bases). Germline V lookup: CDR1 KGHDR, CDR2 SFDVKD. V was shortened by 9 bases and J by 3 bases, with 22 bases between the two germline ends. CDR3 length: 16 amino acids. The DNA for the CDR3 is TGTGCCACCTCTTTCTCAGCGGGCCTGTTAGAAGAGACCCAGTACTTC. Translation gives CATSFSAGLLEETQYF.

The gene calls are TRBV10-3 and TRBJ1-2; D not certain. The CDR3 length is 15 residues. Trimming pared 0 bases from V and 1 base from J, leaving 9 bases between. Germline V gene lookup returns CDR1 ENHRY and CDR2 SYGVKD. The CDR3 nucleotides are TGTGCCATCAGTGAGTCAGGAGGCTATAACTATGGCTACACCTTC. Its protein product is CAISESGGYNYGYTF.

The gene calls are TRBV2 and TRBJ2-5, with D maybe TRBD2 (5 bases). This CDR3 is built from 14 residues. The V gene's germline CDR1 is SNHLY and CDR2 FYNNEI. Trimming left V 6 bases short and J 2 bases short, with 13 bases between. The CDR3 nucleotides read TGTGCCAGCAGACTAGTCGACAAACAAGAGACCCAGTACTTC. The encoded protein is CASRLVDKQETQYF.

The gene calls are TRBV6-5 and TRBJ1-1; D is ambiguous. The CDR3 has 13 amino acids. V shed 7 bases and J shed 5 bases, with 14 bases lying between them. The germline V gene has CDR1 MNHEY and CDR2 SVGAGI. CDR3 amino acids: CASTDREGTEAFF. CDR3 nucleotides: TGTGCCAGCACGGATAGGGAGGGAACTGAAGCTTTCTTT.

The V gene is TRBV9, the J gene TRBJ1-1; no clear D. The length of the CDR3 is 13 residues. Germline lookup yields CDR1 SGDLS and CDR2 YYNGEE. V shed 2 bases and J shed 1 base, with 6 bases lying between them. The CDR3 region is CASSVSWNTEAFF. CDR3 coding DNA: TGTGCCAGCAGCGTGTCATGGAACACTGAAGCTTTCTTT.

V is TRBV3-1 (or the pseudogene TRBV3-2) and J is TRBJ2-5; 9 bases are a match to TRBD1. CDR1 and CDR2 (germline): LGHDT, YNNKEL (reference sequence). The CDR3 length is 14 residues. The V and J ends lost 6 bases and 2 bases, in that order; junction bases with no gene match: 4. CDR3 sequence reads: CASRPDRGQETQYF. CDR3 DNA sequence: TGTGCCAGCAGACCCGACAGGGGGCAAGAGACCCAGTACTTC.

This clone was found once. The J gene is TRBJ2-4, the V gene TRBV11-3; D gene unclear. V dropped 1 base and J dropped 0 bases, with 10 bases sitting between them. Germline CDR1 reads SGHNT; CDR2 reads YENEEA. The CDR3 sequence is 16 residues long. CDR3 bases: TGTGCCAGCAGCTTAGTTTTGTCCCTAGCCAAAAACATTCAGTACTTC. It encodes CASSLVLSLAKNIQYF.

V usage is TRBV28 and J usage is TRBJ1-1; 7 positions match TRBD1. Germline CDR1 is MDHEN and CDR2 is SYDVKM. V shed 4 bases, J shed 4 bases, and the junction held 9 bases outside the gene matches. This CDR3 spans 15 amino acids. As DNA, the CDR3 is TGTGCCAGCAGTTCAGGGCAGACAGGGAGCACTGAAGCTTTCTTT. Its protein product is CASSSGQTGSTEAFF.

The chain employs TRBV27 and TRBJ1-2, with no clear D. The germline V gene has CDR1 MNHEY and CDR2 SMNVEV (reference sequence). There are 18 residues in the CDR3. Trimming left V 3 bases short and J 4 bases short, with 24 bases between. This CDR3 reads CASSLITNSREFGYGYTF. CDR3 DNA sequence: TGTGCCAGCAGTTTGATAACCAACAGTAGGGAGTTTGGCTATGGCTACACCTTC.

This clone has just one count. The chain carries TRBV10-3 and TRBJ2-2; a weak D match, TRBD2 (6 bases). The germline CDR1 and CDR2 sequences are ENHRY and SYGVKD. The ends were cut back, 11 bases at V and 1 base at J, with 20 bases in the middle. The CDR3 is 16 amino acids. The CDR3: CASQTRAGLNTGELFF. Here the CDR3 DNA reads TGTGCCTCCCAAACCCGGGCGGGGTTGAACACCGGGGAGCTGTTTTTT.

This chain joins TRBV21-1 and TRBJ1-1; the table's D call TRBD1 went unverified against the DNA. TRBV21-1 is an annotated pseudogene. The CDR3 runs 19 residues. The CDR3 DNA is TGTGCCAGCAGCAAAGCGCGCACTCAGGACAGACGGTCTGGCACTGAAGCTTTCTTT. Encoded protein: CASSKARTQDRRSGTEAFF.

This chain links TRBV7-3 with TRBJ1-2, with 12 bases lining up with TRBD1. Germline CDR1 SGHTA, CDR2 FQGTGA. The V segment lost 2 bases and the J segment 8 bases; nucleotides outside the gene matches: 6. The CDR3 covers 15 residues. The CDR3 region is CASSLGTGGREGYTF. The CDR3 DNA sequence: TGTGCCAGCAGCTTAGGGACAGGGGGCCGAGAGGGCTACACCTTC.

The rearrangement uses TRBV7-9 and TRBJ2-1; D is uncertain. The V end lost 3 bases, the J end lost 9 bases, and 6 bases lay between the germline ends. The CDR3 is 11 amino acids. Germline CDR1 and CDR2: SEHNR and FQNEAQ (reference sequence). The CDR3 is CASSFNLEQFF. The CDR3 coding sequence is TGTGCCAGCAGCTTTAATCTTGAGCAGTTCTTC.

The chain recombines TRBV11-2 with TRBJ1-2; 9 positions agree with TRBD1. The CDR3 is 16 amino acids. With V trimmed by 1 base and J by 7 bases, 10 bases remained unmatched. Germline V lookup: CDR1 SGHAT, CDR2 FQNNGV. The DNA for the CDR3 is TGTGCCAGCAGCTTAGGTATATCGGACAGGGGCTTTGGCTACACCTTC. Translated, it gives CASSLGISDRGFGYTF. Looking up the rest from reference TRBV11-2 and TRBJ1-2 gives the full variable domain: EAGVAQSPRYKIIEKRQSVAFWCNPISGHATLYWYQQILGQGPKLLIQFQNNGVVDDSQLPKDRFSAERLKGVDSTLKIQPAKLEDSAVYLCASSLGISDRGFGYTFGSGTRLTVV.

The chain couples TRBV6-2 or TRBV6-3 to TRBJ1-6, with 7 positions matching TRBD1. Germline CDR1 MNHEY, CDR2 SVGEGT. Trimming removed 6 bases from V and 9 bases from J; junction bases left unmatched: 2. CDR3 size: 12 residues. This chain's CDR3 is CASRYRGSPLHF. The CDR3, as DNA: TGTGCCAGCAGGTACAGGGGTTCACCCCTCCACTTT.

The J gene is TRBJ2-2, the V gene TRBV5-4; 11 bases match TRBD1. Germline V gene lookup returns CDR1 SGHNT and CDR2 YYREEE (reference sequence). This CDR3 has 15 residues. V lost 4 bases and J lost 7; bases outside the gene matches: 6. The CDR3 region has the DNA TGTGCCAGCAGCACCGGGACAGGGGGGATCGGGGAGCTGTTTTTT. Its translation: CASSTGTGGIGELFF.

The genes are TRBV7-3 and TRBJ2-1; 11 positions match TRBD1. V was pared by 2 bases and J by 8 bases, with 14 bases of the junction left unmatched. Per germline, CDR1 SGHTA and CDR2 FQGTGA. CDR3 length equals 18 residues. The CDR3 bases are TGTGCCAGCAGCTTACGCCTAGGCGGGACAGGGGGGCATCATGAGCAGTTCTTC. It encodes CASSLRLGGTGGHHEQFF.

CDR3 in DNA: TGTGCCAGCCATCCTGGCAACAGTGAAAAACTGTTTTTT. Residues: CASHPGNSEKLFF. The gene calls are TRBV6-5 and TRBJ1-4; D gene ambiguous. The CDR3 has 13 amino acids. CDR1 is MNHEY and CDR2 is SVGAGI in the germline V gene. Deletions cut 8 bases from V and 7 bases from J, with 14 bases between.

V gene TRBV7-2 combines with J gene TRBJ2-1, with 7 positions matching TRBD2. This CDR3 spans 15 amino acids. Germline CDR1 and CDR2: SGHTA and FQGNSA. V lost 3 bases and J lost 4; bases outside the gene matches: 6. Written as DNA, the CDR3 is TGTGCCAGCAGCTTTCGAGCGGGAAGTTACAATGAGCAGTTCTTC. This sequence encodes CASSFRAGSYNEQFF.